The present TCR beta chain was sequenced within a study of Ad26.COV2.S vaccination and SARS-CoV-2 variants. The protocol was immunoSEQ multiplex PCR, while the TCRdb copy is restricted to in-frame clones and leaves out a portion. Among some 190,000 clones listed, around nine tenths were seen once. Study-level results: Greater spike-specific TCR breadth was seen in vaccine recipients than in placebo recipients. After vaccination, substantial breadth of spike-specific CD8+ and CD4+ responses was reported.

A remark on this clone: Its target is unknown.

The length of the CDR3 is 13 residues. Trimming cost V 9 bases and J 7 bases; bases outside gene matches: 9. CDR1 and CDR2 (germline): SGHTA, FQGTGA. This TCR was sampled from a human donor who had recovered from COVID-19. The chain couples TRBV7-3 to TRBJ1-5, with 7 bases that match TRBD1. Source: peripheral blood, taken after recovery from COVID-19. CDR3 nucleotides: TGTGCCAGTCTCAGGGGGGGTTTGCAGCCCCAGCATTTT. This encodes CASLRGGLQPQHF.